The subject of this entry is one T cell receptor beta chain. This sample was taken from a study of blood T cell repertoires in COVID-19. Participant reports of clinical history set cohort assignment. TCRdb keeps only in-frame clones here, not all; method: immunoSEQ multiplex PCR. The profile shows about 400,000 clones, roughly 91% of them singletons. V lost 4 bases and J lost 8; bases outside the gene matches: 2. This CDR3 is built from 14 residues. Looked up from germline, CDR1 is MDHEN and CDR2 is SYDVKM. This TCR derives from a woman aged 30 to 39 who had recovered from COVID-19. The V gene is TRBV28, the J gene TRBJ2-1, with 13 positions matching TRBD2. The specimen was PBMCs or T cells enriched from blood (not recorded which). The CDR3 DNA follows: TGTGCCAGCAGTTGGACTAGCGGGAGCGATGAGCAGTTCTTC. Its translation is CASSWTSGSDEQFF.